A selection of T cell receptor beta chains follows, all from one sample in a study of T cells after posttransplantation cyclophosphamide. Produced via immunoSEQ multiplex PCR; TCRdb's table is partial and in-frame only. The repertoire holds about 6,900 clones, roughly 98% seen once, with approximately 0.46% in the top ten. Sequenced input: naive CD8+ T cells sorted from PBMCs. The receptor set was obtained from a woman between 25 and 40 years old in good health and a related stem cell transplant donor. Each CDR3 is given with its conserved first and last residue. Fields, in order: clone size, D gene, V gene, CDR3 protein. The D gene is left open where the match is weak. Size tells how often a clone was seen (once, few, many) or the class of an expanded clone, and some rows leave it out.

clone_size: NA
d_call: NA
v_call: TRBV19
cdr3_aa: CASSMYYRDLLYGYTF

clone_size: NA
d_call: NA
v_call: TRBV6-5
cdr3_aa: CASSYGDQGVTEAFF

clone_size: NA
d_call: NA
v_call: TRBV19
cdr3_aa: CASRKTAAYSNQPQHF

clone_size: NA
d_call: NA
v_call: TRBV2
cdr3_aa: CASSPFTGELFF

clone_size: once
d_call: TRBD1
v_call: TRBV28
cdr3_aa: CASSSIETGDGYTF

clone_size: NA
d_call: NA
v_call: TRBV6-5
cdr3_aa: CASRPPTGQPEAFF

clone_size: NA
d_call: NA
v_call: TRBV21-1
cdr3_aa: CASEQKSALAGDFTDTQYF

clone_size: NA
d_call: NA
v_call: TRBV7-7
cdr3_aa: CASSLNSQETQYF

clone_size: NA
d_call: TRBD1
v_call: TRBV7-9
cdr3_aa: CASSSGGIGNTIYF

clone_size: NA
d_call: NA
v_call: TRBV13
cdr3_aa: CASSQGGYEQYF

clone_size: NA
d_call: TRBD2
v_call: TRBV4-3
cdr3_aa: CASSQASGGLNTGELFF